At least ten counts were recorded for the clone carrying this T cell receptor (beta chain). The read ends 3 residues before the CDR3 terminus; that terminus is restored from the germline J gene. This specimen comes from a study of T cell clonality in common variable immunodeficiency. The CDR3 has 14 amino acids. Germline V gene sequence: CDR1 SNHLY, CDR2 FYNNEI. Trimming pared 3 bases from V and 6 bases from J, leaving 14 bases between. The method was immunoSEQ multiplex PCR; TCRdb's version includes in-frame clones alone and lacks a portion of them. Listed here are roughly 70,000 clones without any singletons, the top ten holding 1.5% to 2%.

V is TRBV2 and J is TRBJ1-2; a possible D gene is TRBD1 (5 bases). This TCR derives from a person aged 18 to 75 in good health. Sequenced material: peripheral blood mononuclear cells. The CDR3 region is CASSEYRTGHGYTF. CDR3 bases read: TGTGCCAGCAGTGAGTACAGGACGGGCCATGGC.